The rows below give T cell receptor beta chains drawn from one sample of a study of CD8+ T cells in alopecia areata. Only in-frame clones appear in the TCRdb table, and some are missing; sequencing was by immunoSEQ multiplex PCR. Found here are approximately 150,000 clones, more than 45% of them singletons; the top ten hold roughly 7.5%. Material for sequencing was CD4+ T cells sorted from blood. The receptors shown here come from a human donor with alopecia areata. Both conserved end residues are part of each CDR3. The D gene is left open where the match is weak. For some rows the clone size is stated as once, few or many, or as a class when expanded; others skip it.

j_call v_call d_call clone_size cdr3_nt cdr3_aa
TRBJ1-1 TRBV29-1 . few TGCAGCGTTGACCGCAGATTGAACACTGAAGCTTTCTTT CSVDRRLNTEAFF
TRBJ2-5 TRBV28 TRBD1 . TGTGCCAGCAGTCCAGACAGGGTACAAGAGACCCAGTACTTC CASSPDRVQETQYF
TRBJ2-7 TRBV29-1 TRBD1 . TGCAGCGGGGGGGACAGGGAAGCAAGCGAGCAGTACTTC CSGGDREASEQYF
TRBJ1-1 TRBV7-2 . few TGTGCCAGCAGCAGGAGACTGACAGAGACTATGAACACTGAAGCTTTCTTT CASSRRLTETMNTEAFF
TRBJ2-1 TRBV7-3 . . TGTGCCAGCAGCTTATCTCCTAGCGACAAGAAGTTCTTC CASSLSPSDKKFF
TRBJ1-5 TRBV4-1 . few TGCGCCAGCAGCCAAGATTTGGACGCTCTGGTCGGGACCTTCATTCAGCCCCAGCATTTT CASSQDLDALVGTFIQPQHF
TRBJ2-1 TRBV30 TRBD2 . TGTGCCTGGAGTGTTAGGGTCCGGCTAGCGGGAGGAGGAAATGAGCAGTTCTTC CAWSVRVRLAGGGNEQFF
TRBJ1-1 TRBV29-1 . . TGCAGCGCTGCAAAGGGACTCACGAACACTGAAGCTTTCTTT CSAAKGLTNTEAFF
TRBJ2-1 TRBV5-1 TRBD2 . TGCGCCAGCAGCTCGGTTATACGGCGGTTAGCGGGAATCGGGGTTGAGCAGTTCTTC CASSSVIRRLAGIGVEQFF
TRBJ2-3 TRBV29-1 TRBD2 . TGCAGCTCCAATGCGGGACTAGCGCCCCCCACGCAGTATTTT CSSNAGLAPPTQYF
TRBJ2-7 TRBV9 . few TGTGCCAGCAGCGTTGCCGTGAGTCCGTCCGAGCAGTACTTC CASSVAVSPSEQYF
TRBJ2-3 TRBV6-6 . . TGTGCCAGCAGTTACTCGAACTCGTTGGATACGCAGTATTTT CASSYSNSLDTQYF
TRBJ1-1 TRBV29-1 TRBD1 once TGCAGCGTGGTTGGACAGGGCCACACTGAAGCTTTCTTT CSVVGQGHTEAFF
TRBJ1-1 TRBV29-1 TRBD1 . TGCAGCGCCGGACAGGGCTTCACTGAAGCTTTCTTT CSAGQGFTEAFF
TRBJ2-1 TRBV12-5 . . TGTGCTAGTGTTGCCTACAATGAGCAGTTCTTC CASVAYNEQFF
TRBJ2-2 TRBV9 . . TGTGCCAGCACGGTCCGGGCCATACGGGAGCTGTTTTTT CASTVRAIRELFF
TRBJ2-2 TRBV29-1 TRBD1 . TGCAGCGTGGACAGGGCGGGCGGGGAGCTGTTTTTT CSVDRAGGELFF
TRBJ2-1 TRBV4-1 . few TGCGCCAGCAGCCAATCACCAACTGGGGGCAATGAGCAGTTCTTC CASSQSPTGGNEQFF
TRBJ2-3 TRBV29-1 TRBD1 . TGCAGCGTCGACCCGGGACAGGCCGGGGTTACGCAGTATTTT CSVDPGQAGVTQYF
TRBJ2-1 TRBV5-1 TRBD2 . TGCGCCAGCAGCCCGGGACTAGCTTACAATGAGCAGTTCTTC CASSPGLAYNEQFF
TRBJ2-5 TRBV5-1 . . TGCGCCAGTGCGACGGGCCCTAGAGAGACCCAGTACTTC CASATGPRETQYF
TRBJ2-4 TRBV28 . . TGTGCCAGCACCCCGGGGACCATATCGAGGGACATTCAGTACTTC CASTPGTISRDIQYF
TRBJ2-2 TRBV11-3 . few TGTGCCAGCAGGGAGGGCCGCGGCACCGGGGAGCTGTTTTTT CASREGRGTGELFF
TRBJ2-7 TRBV28 TRBD2 . TGTGCCAGCAAGGCAGCGGGGTCGGTTACCTCCTACGAGCAGTACTTC CASKAAGSVTSYEQYF
TRBJ1-1 TRBV5-6 . . TGTGCCAGCAGCTTGTGGCAGGGCACTGAAGCTTTCTTT CASSLWQGTEAFF
TRBJ2-2 TRBV5-1 . once TGCGCCAGCAGCTTGGCCAGTTTGACCGGGGAGCTGTTTTTT CASSLASLTGELFF
TRBJ2-6 TRBV14 TRBD2 . TGTGCCAGCAGCCAACTAGCGGGAGGGCTTGGCGGGGCCAACGTCCTGACTTTC CASSQLAGGLGGANVLTF
TRBJ2-2 TRBV25-1 . . TGTGCCAGCAGTGAATTGGGGGCGGGGCCGAGCACCGGGGAGCTGTTTTTT CASSELGAGPSTGELFF
TRBJ1-2 TRBV29-1 . . TGCAGCGTTGGGGGGCAGAACTATGGCTACACCTTC CSVGGQNYGYTF
TRBJ2-5 TRBV7-9 . . TGTGCCAGCAGCTTAGAGCAGACCCAGTACTTC CASSLEQTQYF
TRBJ2-1 TRBV6-5 TRBD2 . TGTGCCAGCAGCGCAACTAGCGGGAGGGGGGAGCAGTTCTTC CASSATSGRGEQFF
TRBJ2-5 TRBV19 . . TGTGCCAGTAGTATCCGCATCGACAAGGAAGAGACCCAGTACTTC CASSIRIDKEETQYF
TRBJ1-2 TRBV5-1 . few TGCGCCAGCAGCTGGGGGGACCGTGACTATGGCTACACCTTC CASSWGDRDYGYTF
TRBJ1-2 TRBV30 . . TGTGCCTGGAGTGTACGACAAGAGGGCTACACCTTC CAWSVRQEGYTF
TRBJ2-7 TRBV11-2 . . TGTGCCAGCAGCTTAGCGGGAGTCGGCGAGCAGTACTTC CASSLAGVGEQYF
TRBJ2-1 TRBV30 TRBD2 . TGTGCCTGGACGGGAGGGCTGGGCAATGAGCAGTTCTTC CAWTGGLGNEQFF
TRBJ2-7 TRBV4-1 . few TGCGCCAGCAGCCAAGTGTTTGCCCTAATGAGGGAGCAGTACTTC CASSQVFALMREQYF
TRBJ1-2 TRBV5-1 . . TGCGCCAGCAGCTCCGGACTCGGAGGGGGCTACACCTTC CASSSGLGGGYTF
TRBJ2-3 TRBV25-1 . . TGTGCCAGCAGTGAACCGGACAGTTACACAGATACGCAGTATTTT CASSEPDSYTDTQYF
TRBJ2-1 TRBV9 TRBD2 . TGTGCCAGCAGCGTAGGGGCTAGCGGGAGGGCCCACCCTGAGCAGTTCTTC CASSVGASGRAHPEQFF
TRBJ2-1 TRBV7-9 . . TGTGCCAGCAGCTCCCCGAGACAGCCCTCCTACAATGAGCAGTTCTTC CASSSPRQPSYNEQFF
TRBJ2-7 TRBV4-2 . . TGTGCCAGCAGCCCAGAAGTTCGCATCTCCGAGCAGTACTTC CASSPEVRISEQYF
TRBJ2-3 TRBV18 . . TGTGCCAGCTCACACGGACCCATACAACTTCCACATACGCAGTATTTT CASSHGPIQLPHTQYF
TRBJ2-7 TRBV29-1 . few TGCAGCGTTCGCGCGGGCGTCTACGAGCAGTACTTC CSVRAGVYEQYF
TRBJ1-1 TRBV18 TRBD1 few TGTGCCAGCTCGCTGGACAGGATGAACACTGAAGCTTTCTTT CASSLDRMNTEAFF
TRBJ2-1 TRBV29-1 . . TGCAGCGTTGGACAAGTACTTTACAATGAGCAGTTCTTC CSVGQVLYNEQFF
TRBJ2-4 TRBV27 . . TGTGCCAGCAGTTTTGGGCGAGCCAAAAACATTCAGTACTTC CASSFGRAKNIQYF
TRBJ2-5 TRBV4-1 . once TGCGCCAGCAGCCAAGCCACCCAAGAGACCCAGTACTTC CASSQATQETQYF
TRBJ2-3 TRBV2 . . TGTGCCAGCAGTGAAGTCACTAGCACAGATACGCAGTATTTT CASSEVTSTDTQYF
TRBJ1-3 TRBV9 TRBD1 . TGTGCCAGCAGCGTCCAAACAGGGGGTTTAAACACCATATATTTT CASSVQTGGLNTIYF
TRBJ1-1 TRBV5-1 . once TGCGCCAGCAGCTTTAAAAGGGGAACTGAAGCTTTCTTT CASSFKRGTEAFF